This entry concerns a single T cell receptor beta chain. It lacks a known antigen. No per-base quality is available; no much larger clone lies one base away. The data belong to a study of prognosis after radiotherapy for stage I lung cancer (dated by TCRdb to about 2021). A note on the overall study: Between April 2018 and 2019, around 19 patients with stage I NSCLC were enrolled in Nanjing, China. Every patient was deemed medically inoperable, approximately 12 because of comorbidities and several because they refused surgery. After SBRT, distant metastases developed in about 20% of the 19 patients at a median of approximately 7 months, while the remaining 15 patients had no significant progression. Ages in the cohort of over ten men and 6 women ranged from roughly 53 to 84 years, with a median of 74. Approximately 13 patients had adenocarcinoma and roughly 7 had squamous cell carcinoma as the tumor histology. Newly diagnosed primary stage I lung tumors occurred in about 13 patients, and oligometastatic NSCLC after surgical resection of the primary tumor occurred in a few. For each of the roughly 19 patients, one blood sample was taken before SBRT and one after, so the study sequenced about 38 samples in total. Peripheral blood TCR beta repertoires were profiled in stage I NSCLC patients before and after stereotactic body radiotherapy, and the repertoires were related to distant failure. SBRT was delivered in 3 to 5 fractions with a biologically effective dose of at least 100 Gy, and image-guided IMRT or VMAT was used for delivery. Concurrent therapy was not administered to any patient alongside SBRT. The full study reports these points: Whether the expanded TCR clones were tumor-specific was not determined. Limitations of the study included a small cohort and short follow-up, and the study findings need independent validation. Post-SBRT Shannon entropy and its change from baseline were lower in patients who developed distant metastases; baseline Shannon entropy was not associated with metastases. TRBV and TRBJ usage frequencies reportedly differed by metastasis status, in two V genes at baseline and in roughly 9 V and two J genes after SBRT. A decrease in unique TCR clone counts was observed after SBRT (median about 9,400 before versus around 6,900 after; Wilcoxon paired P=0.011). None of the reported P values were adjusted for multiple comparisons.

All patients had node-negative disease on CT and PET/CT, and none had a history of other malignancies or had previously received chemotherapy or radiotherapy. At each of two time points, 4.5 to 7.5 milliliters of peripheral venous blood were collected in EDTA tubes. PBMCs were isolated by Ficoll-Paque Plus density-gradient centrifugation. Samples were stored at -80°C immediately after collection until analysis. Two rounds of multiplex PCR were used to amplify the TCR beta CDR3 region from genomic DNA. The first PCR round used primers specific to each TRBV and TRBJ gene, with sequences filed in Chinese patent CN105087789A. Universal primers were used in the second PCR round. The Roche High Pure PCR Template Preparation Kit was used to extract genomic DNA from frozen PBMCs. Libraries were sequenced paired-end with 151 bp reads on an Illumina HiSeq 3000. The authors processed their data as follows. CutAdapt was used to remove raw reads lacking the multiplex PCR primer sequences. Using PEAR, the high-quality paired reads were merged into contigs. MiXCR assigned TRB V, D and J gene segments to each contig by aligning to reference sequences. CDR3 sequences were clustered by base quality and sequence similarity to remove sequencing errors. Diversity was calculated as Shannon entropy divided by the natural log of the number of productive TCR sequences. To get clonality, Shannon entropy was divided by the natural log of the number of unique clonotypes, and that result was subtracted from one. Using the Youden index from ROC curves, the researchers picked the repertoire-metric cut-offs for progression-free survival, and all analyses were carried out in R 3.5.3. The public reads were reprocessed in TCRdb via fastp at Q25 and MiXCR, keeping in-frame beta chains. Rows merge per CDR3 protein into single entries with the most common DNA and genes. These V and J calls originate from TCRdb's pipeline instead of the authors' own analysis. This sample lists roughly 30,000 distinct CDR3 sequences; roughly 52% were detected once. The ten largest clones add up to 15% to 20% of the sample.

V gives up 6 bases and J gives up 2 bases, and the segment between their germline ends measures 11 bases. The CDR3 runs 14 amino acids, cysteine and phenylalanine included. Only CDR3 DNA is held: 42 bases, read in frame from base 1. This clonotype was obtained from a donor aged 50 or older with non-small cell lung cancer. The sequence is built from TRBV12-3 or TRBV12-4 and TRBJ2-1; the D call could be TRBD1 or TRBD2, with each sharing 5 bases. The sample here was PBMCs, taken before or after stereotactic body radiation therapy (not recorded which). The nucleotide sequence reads TGTGCCAGCAGCTCCCAGGGACCCTACAATGAGCAGTTCTTC. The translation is CASSSQGPYNEQFF.